This section outlines one T cell receptor (beta chain) sequence together with its context. The antigen is undetermined. The CDR3 has 13 amino acids. Germline assignment: CDR1 LNHDA and CDR2 SQIVND (reference sequence). V was trimmed by 6 bases and J by 0 bases, leaving 6 bases between them. This entry belongs to a study of cytomegalovirus exposure and HLA in healthy donors. Study-wide points: Most TCR sequences were rare, but some public TCRs occurred in many donors.

The data were produced by immunoSEQ multiplex PCR, yet TCRdb's version contains in-frame clones alone and is incomplete. The sample records 120,000 or so clones, around 88% being singletons. The donors were members of the validation cohort comprising some 130 subjects, separate from the roughly 640-subject first cohort. The TCR was taken from a man aged 18 to 30 in good health and CMV-seronegative. The sample taken for sequencing was PBMCs. The rearrangement uses TRBV19 and TRBJ1-5, with D unresolved. CDR3 bases: TGTGCCAGTAGAGGAGATAGCAATCAGCCCCAGCATTTT. Amino acid sequence: CASRGDSNQPQHF.